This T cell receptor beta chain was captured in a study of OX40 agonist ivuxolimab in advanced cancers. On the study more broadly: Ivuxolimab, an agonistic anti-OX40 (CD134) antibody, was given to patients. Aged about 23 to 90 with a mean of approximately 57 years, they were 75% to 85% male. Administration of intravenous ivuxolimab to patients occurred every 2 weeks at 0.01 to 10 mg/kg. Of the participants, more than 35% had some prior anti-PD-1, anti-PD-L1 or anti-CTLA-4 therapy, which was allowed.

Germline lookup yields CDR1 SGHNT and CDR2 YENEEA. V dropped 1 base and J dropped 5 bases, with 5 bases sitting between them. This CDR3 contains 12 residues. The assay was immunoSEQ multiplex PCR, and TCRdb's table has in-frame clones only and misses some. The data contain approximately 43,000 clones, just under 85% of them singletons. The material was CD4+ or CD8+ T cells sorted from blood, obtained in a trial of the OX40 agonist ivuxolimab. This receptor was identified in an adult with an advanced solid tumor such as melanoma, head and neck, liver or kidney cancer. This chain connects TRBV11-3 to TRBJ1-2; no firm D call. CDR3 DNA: TGTGCCAGCAGCTTAGGCCAGTATGGCTACACCTTC. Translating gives CASSLGQYGYTF. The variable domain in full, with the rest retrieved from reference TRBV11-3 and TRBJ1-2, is EAGVVQSPRYKIIEKKQPVAFWCNPISGHNTLYWYLQNLGQGPELLIRYENEEAVDDSQLPKDRFSAERLKGVDSTLKIQPAELGDSAVYLCASSLGQYGYTFGSGTRLTVV.